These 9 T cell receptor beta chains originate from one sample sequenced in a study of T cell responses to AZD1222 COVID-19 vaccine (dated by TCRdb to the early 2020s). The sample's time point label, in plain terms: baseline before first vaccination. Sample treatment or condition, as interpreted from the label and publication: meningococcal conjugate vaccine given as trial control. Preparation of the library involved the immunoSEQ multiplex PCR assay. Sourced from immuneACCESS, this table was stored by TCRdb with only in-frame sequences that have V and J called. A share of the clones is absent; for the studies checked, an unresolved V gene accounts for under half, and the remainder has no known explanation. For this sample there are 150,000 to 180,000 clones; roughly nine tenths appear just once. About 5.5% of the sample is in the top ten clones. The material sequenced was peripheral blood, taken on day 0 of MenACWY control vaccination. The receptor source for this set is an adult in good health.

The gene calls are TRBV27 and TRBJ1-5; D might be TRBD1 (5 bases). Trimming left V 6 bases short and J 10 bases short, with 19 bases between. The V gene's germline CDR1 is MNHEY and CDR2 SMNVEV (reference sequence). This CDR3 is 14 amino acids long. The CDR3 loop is CASRSRDPGRPQHF. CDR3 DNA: TGTGCCAGCAGATCCCGGGACCCTGGCCGACCCCAGCATTTT.

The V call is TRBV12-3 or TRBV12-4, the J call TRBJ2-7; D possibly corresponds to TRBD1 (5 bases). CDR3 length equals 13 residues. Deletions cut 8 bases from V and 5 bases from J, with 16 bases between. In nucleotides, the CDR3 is TGTGCCAGCTCCCTCGGACATACGAACGAGCAGTACTTC. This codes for CASSLGHTNEQYF.

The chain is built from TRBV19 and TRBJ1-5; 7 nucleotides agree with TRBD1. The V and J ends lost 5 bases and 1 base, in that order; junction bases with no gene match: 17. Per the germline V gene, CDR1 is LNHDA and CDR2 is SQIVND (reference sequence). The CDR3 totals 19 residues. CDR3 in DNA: TGTGCCAGTAGTCCCGGCCCCTTTTCAGGGGGTCGGAGCAATCAGCCCCAGCATTTT. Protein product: CASSPGPFSGGRSNQPQHF.

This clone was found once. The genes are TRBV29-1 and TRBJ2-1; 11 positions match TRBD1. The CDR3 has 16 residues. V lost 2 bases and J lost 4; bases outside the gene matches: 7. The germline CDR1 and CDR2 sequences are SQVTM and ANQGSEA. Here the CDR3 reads CSVEFGTGGVYNEQFF. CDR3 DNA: TGCAGCGTTGAATTCGGGACAGGGGGGGTTTACAATGAGCAGTTCTTC.

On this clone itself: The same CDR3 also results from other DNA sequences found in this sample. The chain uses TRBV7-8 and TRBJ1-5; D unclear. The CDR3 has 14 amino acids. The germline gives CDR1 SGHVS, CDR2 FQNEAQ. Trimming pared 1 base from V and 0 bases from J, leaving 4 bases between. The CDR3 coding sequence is TGTGCCAGCAGCTTAGGAAATAGCAATCAGCCCCAGCATTTT. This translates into CASSLGNSNQPQHF.

The chain's CDR3 is CASSLGGGNTEAFF. The CDR3 nucleotides read TGTGCCAGCAGCTTAGGTGGGGGAAACACTGAAGCTTTCTTT. V gene TRBV11-1 combines with J gene TRBJ1-1; the D gene is possibly TRBD1 (5 bases). There are 14 residues in the CDR3. CDR1 is SGHAT and CDR2 is FQDESV in the germline V gene (reference sequence). Trimming took 1 base from V and 2 from J, leaving 8 bases between them.

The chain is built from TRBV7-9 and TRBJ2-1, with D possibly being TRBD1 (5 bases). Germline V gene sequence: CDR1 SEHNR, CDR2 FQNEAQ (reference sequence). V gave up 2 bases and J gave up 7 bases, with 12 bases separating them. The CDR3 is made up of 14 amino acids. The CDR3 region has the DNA TGTGCCAGCAGCTTAACCACAGGCGCAAATGAGCAGTTCTTC. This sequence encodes CASSLTTGANEQFF.

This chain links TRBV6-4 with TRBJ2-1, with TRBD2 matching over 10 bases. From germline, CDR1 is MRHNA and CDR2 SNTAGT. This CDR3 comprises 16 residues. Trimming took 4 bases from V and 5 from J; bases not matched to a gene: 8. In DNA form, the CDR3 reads TGTGCCAGCAGTGCGGACCCAGCGGGAGGGAACAATGAGCAGTTCTTC. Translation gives CASSADPAGGNNEQFF.

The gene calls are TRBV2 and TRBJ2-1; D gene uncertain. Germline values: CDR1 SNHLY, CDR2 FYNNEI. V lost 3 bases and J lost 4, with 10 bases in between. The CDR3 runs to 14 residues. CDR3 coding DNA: TGTGCCAGCAGTGATCTCGGCTTTTACAATGAGCAGTTCTTC. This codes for CASSDLGFYNEQFF.